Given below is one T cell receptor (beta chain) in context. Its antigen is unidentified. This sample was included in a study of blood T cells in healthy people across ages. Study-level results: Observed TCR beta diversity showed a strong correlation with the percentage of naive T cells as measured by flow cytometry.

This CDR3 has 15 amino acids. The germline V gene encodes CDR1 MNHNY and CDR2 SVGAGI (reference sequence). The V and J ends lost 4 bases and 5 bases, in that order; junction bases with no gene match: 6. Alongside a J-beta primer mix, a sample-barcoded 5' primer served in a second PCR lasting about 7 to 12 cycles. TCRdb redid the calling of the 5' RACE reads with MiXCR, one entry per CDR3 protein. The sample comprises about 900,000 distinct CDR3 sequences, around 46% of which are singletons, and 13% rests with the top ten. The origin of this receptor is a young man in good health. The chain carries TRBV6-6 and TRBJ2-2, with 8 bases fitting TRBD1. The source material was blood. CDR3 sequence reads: CASSSGQGGTGELFF. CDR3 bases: TGTGCCAGCAGTTCTGGACAGGGTGGAACCGGGGAGCTGTTTTTT.